A single sample gave rise to the 24 T cell receptor beta chains below, sequenced in a study of blood T cell repertoires in COVID-19. Clones were read by immunoSEQ multiplex PCR, and TCRdb kept only the in-frame ones, dropping some. Altogether approximately 150,000 clones are present, less than 85% being singletons, with the ten largest covering around 8.1%. Input material: peripheral blood. The receptors here all came from a woman in her fifties or sixties with COVID-19, enrolled during active disease.

V and J are TRBV29-1 and TRBJ1-2; 7 bases line up with TRBD1. Germline V CDR1 and CDR2: SQVTM, ANQGSEA. The trim removed 5 bases at V and 3 bases at J, leaving 6 bases unmatched. This CDR3 contains 13 residues. The CDR3 sequence is CSVYQQGHYGYTF. In DNA, the CDR3 is TGCAGCGTTTACCAACAGGGGCACTATGGCTACACCTTC.

The rearrangement uses TRBV28 and TRBJ1-5; 9 nucleotides line up with TRBD1. Germline V gives CDR1 MDHEN, CDR2 SYDVKM. V lost 8 bases to trimming and J lost 0 bases; unmatched junction nucleotides: 14. This CDR3 spans 18 amino acids. This CDR3 is CASHPGTGLPYSNQPQHF. As DNA, the CDR3 is TGTGCCAGCCATCCCGGGACAGGGCTTCCCTATAGCAATCAGCCCCAGCATTTT. Together with reference TRBV28 and TRBJ1-5, the CDR3 gives the full variable domain: DVKVTQSSRYLVKRTGEKVFLECVQDMDHENMFWYRQDPGLGLRLIYFSYDVKMKEKGDIPEGYSVSREKKERFSLILESASTNQTSMYLCASHPGTGLPYSNQPQHFGDGTRLSIL.

The chain is built from TRBV28 and TRBJ1-5, with TRBD1 identical over 7 bases. After removal of 5 bases from V and 9 bases from J, the junction contained 7 bases not matched to a gene. The CDR3 runs 13 residues. Germline V gene data show CDR1 as MDHEN and CDR2 as SYDVKM. The CDR3 protein is CASSPTRQGPQHF. The CDR3 DNA reads as TGTGCCAGCAGTCCCACTCGACAGGGGCCCCAGCATTTT.

V is TRBV3-1 (or the pseudogene TRBV3-2) and J is TRBJ2-3, with 12 bases identical to TRBD1. V lost 4 bases to trimming and J lost 4 bases; unmatched junction nucleotides: 0. This CDR3 region has 14 residues. Germline CDR1 reads LGHDT; CDR2 reads YNNKEL (reference sequence). CDR3 residues: CASSRDRGPDTQYF. Here the CDR3 DNA reads TGTGCCAGCAGCCGGGACAGGGGGCCAGATACGCAGTATTTT.

V is TRBV12-3 or TRBV12-4 and J is TRBJ1-5; a possible D gene is TRBD1 (6 bases). V was clipped by 6 bases and J by 6 bases, with 12 bases between them. The CDR3 loop spans 13 amino acids. The CDR3 reads CASSPGVAQPQHF. The DNA of the CDR3 is TGTGCCAGCAGCCCAGGGGTGGCTCAGCCCCAGCATTTT.

V gene TRBV7-9 combines with J gene TRBJ1-1; tentatively, D is TRBD1 (6 bases). The CDR3 has 15 residues. Trimming removed 4 bases from V and 2 bases from J, with 14 bases in between. CDR1 and CDR2 from the germline V gene are SEHNR and FQNEAQ (reference sequence). CDR3 in DNA: TGTGCCAGCAGCTCCCCGAGGGGGACCAACACTGAAGCTTTCTTT. This encodes CASSSPRGTNTEAFF.

The V gene is TRBV24-1, the J gene TRBJ2-3; the match to TRBD1 covers 11 bases. V gave up 0 bases and J gave up 5 bases; unmatched junction bases: 3. This CDR3 is built from 16 residues. CDR1 and CDR2 from the germline V gene are KGHDR and SFDVKD. CDR3 coding DNA: TGTGCCACCAGTGATTTGGGGACAGGGGGTAGAGATACGCAGTATTTT. Encoded protein: CATSDLGTGGRDTQYF.

V usage is TRBV6-5 and J usage is TRBJ1-1; D uncertain. Germline CDR1 is MNHEY and CDR2 is SVGAGI. The CDR3 is 12 residues long. V was cut by 5 bases and J by 7 bases, with 11 bases left in between. The CDR3 DNA reads TGTGCCAGCAGTCCGCCCGTGCGTGAAGCTTTCTTT. This sequence encodes CASSPPVREAFF.

The chain combines TRBV4-1 with TRBJ2-7; 8 positions agree with TRBD1. Germline CDR1 is MGHRA and CDR2 is YSYEKL. V shed 2 bases, J shed 3 bases, and the junction held 15 bases outside the gene matches. The length of the CDR3 is 18 residues. CDR3 amino acids: CASSQIQGAGASSYEQYF. The DNA for the CDR3 is TGCGCCAGCAGCCAAATCCAGGGGGCAGGGGCCTCGAGCTACGAGCAGTACTTC.

The chain is built from TRBV7-2 and TRBJ2-3; 9 bases match TRBD2. J was trimmed by 0 bases and V by 0 bases; bases with no gene match: 4. CDR3 length equals 17 residues. The germline gives CDR1 SGHTA, CDR2 FQGNSA. For the CDR3, the DNA is TGTGCCAGCAGCTTAGCGGCTAGCGGGGCTAGCACAGATACGCAGTATTTT. As protein: CASSLAASGASTDTQYF.

This clone was found many times. V and J are TRBV7-9 and TRBJ2-1; D uncertain. Deletions cut 7 bases from V and 6 bases from J, with 10 bases between. This CDR3 spans 12 amino acids. CDR1 is SEHNR and CDR2 is FQNEAQ in the germline V gene (reference sequence). CDR3 nucleotides: TGTGCCAGCAAAGCGAACGCCAATGAGCAGTTCTTC. Protein sequence: CASKANANEQFF.

This clone appeared a few times. The chain is built from TRBV18 and TRBJ1-1, with 9 nucleotides matching TRBD1. Unmatched junction bases numbered 3, after V lost 5 bases and J lost 5 bases. In germline, CDR1 is KGHSH, CDR2 LQKENI. The CDR3 runs 13 residues. This CDR3 is CASSGQGRTEAFF. In DNA, the CDR3 is TGTGCCAGCTCAGGACAGGGGCGGACTGAAGCTTTCTTT. The full variable domain, rest sourced from reference TRBV18 and TRBJ1-1, is NAGVMQNPRHLVRRRGQEARLRCSPMKGHSHVYWYRQLPEEGLKFMVYLQKENIIDESGMPKERFSAEFPKEGPSILRIQQVVRGDSAAYFCASSGQGRTEAFFGQGTRLTVV.

The rearrangement links TRBV6-6 to TRBJ2-2, with TRBD2 matching over 15 bases. The germline gives CDR1 MNHNY, CDR2 SVGAGI (reference sequence). J was trimmed by 2 bases and V by 5 bases; bases with no gene match: 6. This CDR3 comprises 18 residues. CDR3 in DNA: TGTGCCAGCAGTCTCACGGGACTAGCGGGGGGTAACACCGGGGAGCTGTTTTTT. Protein sequence: CASSLTGLAGGNTGELFF.

This clone was observed a single time. The chain is built from TRBV27 and TRBJ2-1; D is perhaps TRBD1 (5 bases). The V gene lost 1 base and the J gene lost 6 bases, with 19 bases spanning the gap. This CDR3 contains 17 residues. Germline CDR1 and CDR2: MNHEY and SMNVEV (reference sequence). In nucleotides, the CDR3 is TGTGCCAGCAGTTTATTTCGGACAATGGCCCGTCCCAATGAGCAGTTCTTC. This translates into CASSLFRTMARPNEQFF.

The rearrangement joins TRBV2 to TRBJ1-1, with D possibly matching TRBD1 (5 bases). V lost 7 bases and J 1 base, leaving 19 bases between the germline ends. Germline V gene data show CDR1 as SNHLY and CDR2 as FYNNEI. The CDR3 is 16 residues long. The CDR3 loop is CASTGTWNSWNTEAFF. In DNA, the CDR3 is TGTGCCAGCACCGGGACTTGGAACTCCTGGAACACTGAAGCTTTCTTT.

This chain links TRBV4-3 with TRBJ1-1; no clear D gene. Trimming removed 1 base at V and 2 bases at J, with 14 bases between. This CDR3 comprises 16 residues. Germline CDR1 LGHNA, CDR2 YSLEER. CDR3 bases: TGCGCCAGCAGCCAAGGCCAAGGAGGGATCAACACTGAAGCTTTCTTT. Its protein is CASSQGQGGINTEAFF.

The V and J genes are TRBV6-2 or TRBV6-3 and TRBJ1-2; TRBD1 matches at 9 bases. V dropped 5 bases and J dropped 1; count of bases not matched to a gene: 5. CDR1 and CDR2 from the germline V gene are MNHEY and SVGEGT. The CDR3 is 15 amino acids. In nucleotides, the CDR3 is TGTGCCAGCAGTACGGGGACAGGGCGTAACTATGGCTACACCTTC. It encodes CASSTGTGRNYGYTF.

V and J are TRBV27 and TRBJ2-7; 7 bases map to TRBD2. Unmatched junction bases numbered 6, after V lost 5 bases and J lost 2 bases. This CDR3 spans 14 amino acids. Looked up from germline, CDR1 is MNHEY and CDR2 is SMNVEV (reference sequence). The CDR3: CASSGGGPTYEQYF. The CDR3 DNA follows: TGTGCCAGCAGTGGGGGAGGGCCGACCTACGAGCAGTACTTC.

V gene TRBV21-1 combines with J gene TRBJ2-2; no check of the table's D call, TRBD1, against the DNA was made. TRBV21-1 counts as a pseudogene. The length of the CDR3 is 17 residues. The CDR3 here is CASSRSARDRGTGELFF. In nucleotides, the CDR3 is TGTGCCAGCAGCAGATCGGCCCGGGACAGGGGTACCGGGGAGCTGTTTTTT.

This clone was detected only a few times. The gene calls are TRBV19 and TRBJ2-1; 11 nucleotides line up with TRBD2. V lost 3 bases to trimming and J lost 3 bases; unmatched junction nucleotides: 13. The CDR3 covers 19 residues. CDR1 is LNHDA and CDR2 is SQIVND in the germline V gene (reference sequence). CDR3 bases: TGTGCCAGTAGTATGTGGGGACTAGCGGACGCCTTAAACTACAATGAGCAGTTCTTC. Translation: CASSMWGLADALNYNEQFF.

The J gene is TRBJ1-1, the V gene TRBV3-1 (or the pseudogene TRBV3-2), with D unresolved. Trimming left V 4 bases short and J 8 bases short, with 14 bases between. The length of the CDR3 is 13 residues. Germline V gene sequence: CDR1 LGHDT, CDR2 YNNKEL (reference sequence). The chain's CDR3 is CASSPGIVYEAFF. The CDR3 nucleotides read TGTGCCAGCAGCCCGGGTATTGTTTACGAAGCTTTCTTT.

This clone has at least ten counts. The V gene is TRBV28, the J gene TRBJ2-7; D perhaps matches TRBD2 (6 bases). The V gene lost 1 base and the J gene lost 6 bases, with 16 bases spanning the gap. Germline assignment: CDR1 MDHEN and CDR2 SYDVKM. The CDR3 covers 15 residues. The CDR3 sequence: CASSLFSGAGREQYV. DNA for the CDR3: TGTGCCAGCAGTTTATTCAGTGGGGCGGGGCGCGAGCAGTACGTC.

The CDR3 loop is CATSDARTGGIEKLFF. As DNA, the CDR3 is TGTGCCACCAGTGATGCTCGGACAGGGGGCATTGAAAAACTGTTTTTT. The V gene is TRBV24-1, the J gene TRBJ1-4; 11 bases map to TRBD1. Germline assignment: CDR1 KGHDR and CDR2 SFDVKD. CDR3 length: 16 residues. With V trimmed by 3 bases and J by 7 bases, 6 bases remained unmatched.

The chain's CDR3 is CASSLLGGRNSPLHF. As DNA, the CDR3 is TGTGCCAGCAGCTTATTAGGGGGTCGTAATTCACCCCTCCACTTT. The chain combines TRBV7-9 with TRBJ1-6; D is possibly TRBD1 (6 bases). CDR1 and CDR2 from the germline V gene are SEHNR and FQNEAQ (reference sequence). The length of the CDR3 is 15 residues. V was cut by 2 bases and J by 6 bases, with 11 bases left in between.